This T cell receptor beta chain was captured by sequencing in a study of cytomegalovirus exposure and HLA in healthy donors. Study-level points and caveats: One variant, a missense change in DCLRE1C, was linked in a later analysis to TCR beta V- and J-gene trimming. In a later analysis, common viral pathogens appeared linked to several of the most significant clusters. It was shown in a later analysis that HLA-associated TCR beta chains were more clonally expanded than other, equally common chains. The authors considered a cluster of highly shared sequence variants likely to be a sequencing artifact.

A multiplex PCR was run with 60 Vbeta primers and 13 Jbeta primers. The assay was immunoSEQ multiplex PCR, and TCRdb's table has in-frame clones only and misses some. Among about 220,000 clones, roughly 88% were seen once, and the ten largest hold approximately 0.71%. As regards this clone: As yet, its antigen is unknown.

This clonotype originated in a boy aged 2 to 9 in good health and CMV-seronegative. Sequenced sample: PBMCs.

CDR3 region: CAIGGSDTDTQYF. In DNA, the CDR3 is TGTGCCATCGGGGGGTCGGACACAGATACGCAGTATTTT. The chain employs TRBV10-3 and TRBJ2-3, with a tentative D call TRBD2 (6 bases). This CDR3 spans 13 amino acids. V was pared by 8 bases and J by 2 bases, with 11 bases between. Germline values: CDR1 ENHRY, CDR2 SYGVKD.